The clone carrying this TCR beta chain was observed a handful of times. No antigen is known for it. The data were taken from a study of human T cells and chemical hapten exposure. Whole-study results and caveats: Sensitization with DPC brought no change to TCRs above 1 in 1000 in frequency.

CDR1 is LGHDT and CDR2 is YNNKEL in the germline V gene (reference sequence). Unmatched junction bases numbered 7, after V lost 1 base and J lost 2 bases. The CDR3 is 16 residues long. The starting material, unfractionated whole blood, was used for total RNA extraction. During construction of the library, unique molecular identifiers were attached to individual cDNA molecules for quantitative, reproducible TCR counting. TCRdb analysed the reads with MiXCR anew, one entry per CDR3 protein. The table has around 120,000 distinct CDR3 sequences, 8.5% to 9% seen once; the top ten hold more than 1.3%. The clonotype was recovered from a human donor in good health. Some clones in this sample may be carry-over from other donors' samples. The specimen sequenced was whole blood. The chain uses TRBV3-1 and TRBJ2-7; 8 positions match TRBD1. The CDR3 protein is CASSQGPTGVTYEQYF. CDR3 DNA: TGTGCCAGCAGCCAAGGTCCGACAGGGGTGACCTACGAGCAGTACTTC.